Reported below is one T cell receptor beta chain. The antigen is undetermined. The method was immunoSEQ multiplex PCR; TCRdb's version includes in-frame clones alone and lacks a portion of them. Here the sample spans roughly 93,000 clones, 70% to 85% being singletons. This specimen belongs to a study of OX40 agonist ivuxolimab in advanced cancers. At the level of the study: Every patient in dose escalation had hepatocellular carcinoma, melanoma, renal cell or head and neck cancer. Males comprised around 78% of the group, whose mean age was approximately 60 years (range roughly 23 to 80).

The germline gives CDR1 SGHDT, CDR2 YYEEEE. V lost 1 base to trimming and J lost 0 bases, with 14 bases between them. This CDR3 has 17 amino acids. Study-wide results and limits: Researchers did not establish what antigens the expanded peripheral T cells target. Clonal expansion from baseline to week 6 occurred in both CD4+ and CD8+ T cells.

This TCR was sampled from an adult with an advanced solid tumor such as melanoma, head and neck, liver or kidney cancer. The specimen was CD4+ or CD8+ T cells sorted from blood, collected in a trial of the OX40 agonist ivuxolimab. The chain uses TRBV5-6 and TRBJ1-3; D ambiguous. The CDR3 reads CASSLFTSANSGNTIYF. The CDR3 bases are TGTGCCAGCAGCTTGTTTACCAGCGCGAACTCTGGAAACACCATATATTTT. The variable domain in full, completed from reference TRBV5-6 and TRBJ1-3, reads DAGVTQSPTHLIKTRGQQVTLRCSPKSGHDTVSWYQQALGQGPQFIFQYYEEEERQRGNFPDRFSGHQFPNYSSELNVNALLLGDSALYLCASSLFTSANSGNTIYFGEGSWLTVV.